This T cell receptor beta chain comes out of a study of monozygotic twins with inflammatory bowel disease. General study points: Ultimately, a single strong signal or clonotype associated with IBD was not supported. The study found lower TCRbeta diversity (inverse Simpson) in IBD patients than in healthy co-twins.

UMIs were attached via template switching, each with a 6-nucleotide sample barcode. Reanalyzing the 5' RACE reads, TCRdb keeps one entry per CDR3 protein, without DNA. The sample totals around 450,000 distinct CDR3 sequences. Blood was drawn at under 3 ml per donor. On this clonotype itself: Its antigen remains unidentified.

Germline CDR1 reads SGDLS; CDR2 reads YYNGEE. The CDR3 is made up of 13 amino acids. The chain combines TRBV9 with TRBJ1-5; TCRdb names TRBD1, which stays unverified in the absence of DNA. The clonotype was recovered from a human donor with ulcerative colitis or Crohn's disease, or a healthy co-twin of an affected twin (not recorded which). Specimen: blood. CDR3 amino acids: CASSVGAGQPQHF.